This is a list of T cell receptor beta chains from one sample in a study of cytomegalovirus exposure and HLA in healthy donors. TCRdb's table, derived via immunoSEQ multiplex PCR, lists solely in-frame clones and lacks some. The table has 150,000 to 200,000 clones, 79% seen once. Sequences were obtained from PBMCs. The receptors were sampled from a woman aged 45-65 years in good health and CMV-seronegative. CDR3s include the opening cysteine and the closing phenylalanine or tryptophan. The order of the fields is V gene, J gene, D gene, clone size, CDR3 protein, CDR3 DNA. The D gene is left open where the match is weak. Size tells how often a clone was seen (once, few, many) or the class of an expanded clone, and some rows leave it out.

>TRBV27|TRBJ2-5|TRBD1|-
CASRRTGTGGFQETQYF
TGTGCCAGCAGGAGAACCGGGACAGGGGGCTTCCAAGAGACCCAGTACTTC
>TRBV7-7|TRBJ1-1|-|-
CASSRQMNTEAFF
TGTGCTAGCAGCCGACAGATGAACACTGAAGCTTTCTTT
>TRBV19|TRBJ2-3|TRBD1|-
CASSTSPQGVADTQYF
TGTGCCAGTAGTACCTCCCCGCAGGGGGTAGCAGATACGCAGTATTTT
>TRBV5-1|TRBJ2-3|TRBD2|-
CASSPGLAGPNVDTQYF
TGCGCCAGCAGCCCAGGACTAGCGGGGCCCAATGTAGATACGCAGTATTTT
>TRBV2|TRBJ2-3|-|-
CASSASMSGLTDTQYF
TGTGCCAGCAGCGCATCTATGAGCGGCCTCACAGATACGCAGTATTTT
>TRBV5-6|TRBJ2-1|-|-
CASSPSGAGSYNEQFF
TGTGCCAGCAGCCCTTCTGGGGCGGGAAGCTACAATGAGCAGTTCTTC
>TRBV19|TRBJ1-2|-|-
CASSSRKTSYTF
TGTGCCAGTAGTTCGAGAAAAACCAGCTACACCTTC
>TRBV6-6|TRBJ2-7|-|-
CASSYTSGSYEQYF
TGTGCCAGCAGTTACACCTCCGGCTCCTACGAGCAGTACTTC
>TRBV30|TRBJ1-1|TRBD1|-
CAAEVRSDRATEAFF
TGCGCCGCAGAAGTAAGATCCGACAGGGCGACAGAAGCTTTCTTT
>TRBV19|TRBJ1-2|-|-
CASSPYDSYRDYGYTF
TGTGCCAGTAGTCCCTACGACAGTTATCGAGACTATGGCTACACCTTC
>TRBV6-6|TRBJ1-1|-|few
CASSTRRTEAFF
TGTGCCAGCAGTACGAGGAGGACTGAAGCTTTCTTT
>TRBV5-6|TRBJ1-1|TRBD1|-
CASSLVGQGALTEAFF
TGTGCCAGCAGCTTGGTAGGACAGGGGGCATTAACTGAAGCTTTCTTT
>TRBV6-6|TRBJ2-6|TRBD1|-
CASSSHTGAGANVLTF
TGTGCCAGCAGTTCCCATACAGGGGCTGGGGCCAACGTCCTGACTTTC
>TRBV28|TRBJ1-5|-|once
CASSLPGTINQPQHF
TGTGCCAGCAGTTTGCCAGGAACCATCAATCAGCCCCAGCATTTT
>TRBV19|TRBJ1-2|TRBD1|-
CASTPGQGYGYTF
TGTGCCAGTACCCCGGGACAGGGCTATGGCTACACCTTC
>TRBV19|TRBJ1-2|TRBD1|-
CASSPRDRVSYTF
TGTGCCAGTAGTCCCCGGGACAGAGTCAGCTACACCTTC
>TRBV7-9|TRBJ2-1|TRBD2|-
CSSSSGGGGYYNEQFF
TGTTCCAGCAGCTCCGGGGGGGGCGGTTACTACAATGAGCAGTTCTTC
>TRBV5-1|TRBJ2-5|-|-
CASSRQRVAQETQYF
TGCGCCAGCAGCCGCCAGAGGGTAGCCCAAGAGACCCAGTACTTC
>TRBV7-2|TRBJ1-2|-|once
CASSLAAPGHPGADYGYTF
TGTGCCAGCAGCTTAGCCGCCCCGGGACACCCTGGGGCGGACTATGGCTACACCTTC
>TRBV5-6|TRBJ2-1|TRBD2|few
CASSLVASGDEQFF
TGTGCCAGCAGCTTGGTAGCTAGCGGGGATGAGCAGTTCTTC
>TRBV2|TRBJ1-4|-|-
CASRSRVKGEKLFF
TGTGCCAGCAGATCACGGGTGAAAGGTGAAAAACTGTTTTTT
>TRBV7-9|TRBJ2-1|-|-
CASSLKGGGFDEQFF
TGTGCCAGCAGCCTCAAGGGGGGGGGCTTTGATGAGCAGTTCTTC
>TRBV18|TRBJ2-7|-|-
CASSPAVSYEQYF
TGTGCCAGCTCACCAGCAGTTTCCTACGAGCAGTACTTC
>TRBV28|TRBJ1-4|TRBD1|-
CASSIRQGRFEKLFF
TGTGCCAGCAGTATACGACAGGGGAGATTCGAAAAACTGTTTTTT
>TRBV19|TRBJ1-5|-|once
CAGARGNNQPQHF
TGTGCCGGGGCTCGGGGGAACAATCAGCCCCAGCATTTT
>TRBV19|TRBJ1-2|TRBD1|-
CASQRQGRSNYGYTF
TGTGCCAGTCAACGACAGGGACGATCTAACTATGGCTACACCTTC
>TRBV23-1|TRBJ2-5|TRBD1|-
CASSQWDREPWETQYF
TGCGCCAGCAGTCAATGGGACAGGGAGCCTTGGGAGACCCAGTACTTC
>TRBV12-2|TRBJ2-7|-|-
CASRFIHPLAGCFYEQYF
TGTGCAAGTCGCTTTATACACCCACTAGCGGGATGCTTCTACGAGCAGTACTTC
>TRBV19|TRBJ2-1|TRBD1|-
CASSSPRTGVGNNEQFF
TGTGCCAGTAGTTCTCCCCGAACAGGGGTAGGGAACAATGAGCAGTTCTTC
>TRBV19|TRBJ1-5|TRBD1|-
CATGRTGGNQPQHF
TGTGCCACCGGGCGGACAGGCGGTAATCAGCCCCAGCATTTT
>TRBV7-2|TRBJ2-3|TRBD2|once
CASSLAYTGLAAIPSTDTQYF
TGTGCCAGCAGCTTAGCCTACACCGGACTAGCGGCAATACCTAGCACAGATACGCAGTATTTT
>TRBV19|TRBJ2-1|TRBD2|-
CASRAGGSYNEQFF
TGTGCCAGTAGGGCGGGAGGTAGCTACAATGAGCAGTTCTTC
>TRBV9|TRBJ2-3|-|once
CASSPNHWDTQYF
TGTGCCAGCAGCCCAAACCACTGGGATACGCAGTATTTT
>TRBV27|TRBJ1-2|TRBD1|once
CASSLGQDYGYTF
TGTGCCAGCAGTTTGGGACAGGACTATGGCTACACCTTC
>TRBV5-4|TRBJ2-5|TRBD1|-
CASSADTGGGETQYF
TGTGCCAGCAGCGCCGACACAGGGGGCGGGGAGACCCAGTACTTC
>TRBV9|TRBJ2-2|-|once
CASTLAGTGELFF
TGTGCCAGCACCTTGGCGGGCACCGGGGAGCTGTTTTTT
>TRBV6-6|TRBJ1-4|-|few
CASSPVSRANEKLFF
TGTGCCAGCAGCCCCGTTTCGAGAGCGAATGAAAAACTGTTTTTT
>TRBV18|TRBJ2-6|-|-
CASSISQGPSSGANVLTF
TGTGCCAGCTCTATCAGTCAGGGGCCAAGCTCTGGGGCCAACGTCCTGACTTTC